Following are 20 T cell receptor beta chains from one sample sequenced in a study of somatic mutations in cytotoxic T cells in rheumatoid arthritis. Clones were sequenced by immunoSEQ multiplex PCR, and TCRdb holds only the in-frame ones, with some missing. The table lists 9,000 to 9,500 clones, over 75% of them singletons. The sample was CD8+ T cells sorted from blood. These receptors were collected from an adult with rheumatoid arthritis.

J is TRBJ2-7 and V is TRBV4-1, with a weak D call TRBD1 (6 bases). The CDR3 totals 14 residues. Germline CDR1 is MGHRA and CDR2 is YSYEKL. V lost 4 bases and J lost 0, with 10 bases in between. The chain's CDR3 is CASSLRDTSYEQYF. CDR3 in DNA: TGCGCCAGCAGCCTCCGGGACACCTCCTACGAGCAGTACTTC.

The chain carries TRBV7-9 and TRBJ2-7, with no clear D. The V end was cut by 4 bases, the J end by 3 bases, with 13 bases between. In germline, CDR1 is SEHNR, CDR2 FQNEAQ (reference sequence). CDR3 length equals 14 residues. CDR3 nucleotides: TGTGCCAGCAGCTCGTCTAGAGTAGGCTACGAGCAGTACTTC. Its protein is CASSSSRVGYEQYF.

This clone was seen more than once but under ten times. V usage is TRBV2 and J usage is TRBJ2-2; no definite D call. V lost 4 bases, J lost 3 bases, and 9 bases lay in between. In germline, CDR1 is SNHLY, CDR2 FYNNEI. The CDR3 is 14 residues long. CDR3 in amino acids: CASSVSPYTGELFF. CDR3 sequence (DNA): TGTGCCAGCAGTGTTAGTCCCTACACCGGGGAGCTGTTTTTT.

V and J are TRBV10-3 and TRBJ2-1; the D is unclear. V lost 8 bases, J lost 8 bases, and 13 bases lay in between. Germline V gives CDR1 ENHRY, CDR2 SYGVKD. The CDR3 spans 12 residues. CDR3 protein: CAISRTSDEQFF. CDR3 coding DNA: TGTGCCATCTCCCGGACGTCGGATGAGCAGTTCTTC.

The CDR3 is CASSPRFDTSIAKNIQYF. The CDR3 nucleotides read TGTGCCAGTAGTCCCAGGTTCGATACCTCCATAGCCAAAAACATTCAGTACTTC. V is TRBV19 and J is TRBJ2-4; D remains ambiguous. The CDR3 loop spans 18 amino acids. Trimming shortened V by 5 bases and J by 0 bases, and 20 bases separated the two germline ends. Germline CDR1 and CDR2: LNHDA and SQIVND (reference sequence).

The chain has TRBV7-9 and TRBJ2-1; D may correspond to TRBD1 or TRBD2 (5 bases each). Germline loops: CDR1 SEHNR, CDR2 FQNEAQ (reference sequence). This CDR3 spans 18 amino acids. The germline V and J ends were trimmed by 5 bases and 0 bases, with 20 bases remaining between them. The CDR3 DNA sequence: TGTGCCAGCAGCCCAAAGGACCTGGGACCGACCTCCTACAATGAGCAGTTCTTC. Translated, it gives CASSPKDLGPTSYNEQFF.

This chain connects TRBV10-3 to TRBJ2-5, with D perhaps matching TRBD1 (5 bases). Trimming pared 3 bases from V and 5 bases from J, leaving 13 bases between. Germline values: CDR1 ENHRY, CDR2 SYGVKD. There are 14 residues in the CDR3. CDR3 amino acids: CAISDSQGQETQYF. CDR3 coding DNA: TGTGCCATCAGTGACAGCCAGGGTCAGGAGACCCAGTACTTC.

This clone was counted a single time. V and J are TRBV30 and TRBJ2-1; weak D call: TRBD1 (6 bases). Germline V gene sequence: CDR1 GTSNPN, CDR2 SVGIG (reference sequence). V gave up 4 bases and J gave up 2 bases, with 15 bases separating them. CDR3 length equals 15 residues. CDR3 DNA: TGTGCCTGGACGTCGACAGGAGATCCCTACAATGAGCAGTTCTTC. Translation gives CAWTSTGDPYNEQFF. The variable domain in full, with the rest retrieved from reference TRBV30 and TRBJ2-1, is SQTIHQWPATLVQPVGSPLSLECTVEGTSNPNLYWYRQAAGRGLQLLFYSVGIGQISSEVPQNLSASRPQDRQFILSSKKLLLSDSGFYLCAWTSTGDPYNEQFFGPGTRLTVL.

The chain carries TRBV30 and TRBJ2-3; 8 bases are shared with TRBD1. Germline CDR1 GTSNPN, CDR2 SVGIG (reference sequence). The CDR3 is made up of 16 amino acids. The ends lost 4 bases at V and 3 bases at J; junction bases unmatched: 12. This chain's CDR3 is CAWNPTGARLTDTQYF. The CDR3 DNA is TGTGCCTGGAACCCGACAGGGGCCCGGTTGACAGATACGCAGTATTTT.

The rearrangement links TRBV9 to TRBJ2-1, with 7 positions matching TRBD2. Losses at the gene ends were 0 bases for V and 2 bases for J; bases not matched to a gene: 8. CDR3 length: 17 residues. Looked up from germline, CDR1 is SGDLS and CDR2 is YYNGEE. The CDR3 nucleotides read TGTGCCAGCAGCGTAGGCTCCGGGACTACCCCCTACAATGAGCAGTTCTTC. This sequence encodes CASSVGSGTTPYNEQFF.

This clone was detected a few times. This chain uses TRBV5-1 with TRBJ2-2; D is unclear. The germline V gene encodes CDR1 SGHRS and CDR2 YFSETQ. V was trimmed by 4 bases and J by 0 bases, leaving 13 bases between them. The CDR3 spans 16 residues. CDR3 coding DNA: TGCGCCAGCAGCGCTACCGGGTCTGCGAACACCGGGGAGCTGTTTTTT. Protein: CASSATGSANTGELFF.

This chain joins TRBV5-1 and TRBJ1-1; 8 positions agree with TRBD1. V shed 0 bases and J 6 bases; nucleotides not matched to a gene: 4. This CDR3 has 14 residues. Germline CDR1 reads SGHRS; CDR2 reads YFSETQ. The CDR3 DNA sequence: TGCGCCAGCAGCTTGGGACAGGGGATGGCTGAAGCTTTCTTT. Translated: CASSLGQGMAEAFF.

V gene TRBV28 combines with J gene TRBJ2-7; TRBD2 is a possible D gene (5 bases). The V end lost 3 bases, the J end lost 2 bases, and 14 bases lay between the germline ends. From germline, CDR1 is MDHEN and CDR2 SYDVKM. This CDR3 is built from 15 residues. The CDR3 bases are TGTGCCAGCAGTTTCCTATTGGCTAGCACCTACGAGCAGTACTTC. This encodes CASSFLLASTYEQYF.

J is TRBJ2-3 and V is TRBV7-3; D is unclear. V was clipped by 5 bases and J by 2 bases, with 8 bases between them. There are 13 residues in the CDR3. Germline V gives CDR1 SGHTA, CDR2 FQGTGA. CDR3: CASSTFYTDTQYF. The CDR3 coding sequence is TGTGCCAGCAGCACCTTTTACACAGATACGCAGTATTTT.

In this sample, this clone turned up once. The genes are TRBV9 and TRBJ2-2; unclear D gene. The germline CDR1 and CDR2 sequences are SGDLS and YYNGEE. CDR3 length: 14 residues. Trimming removed 0 bases at V and 3 bases at J, with 6 bases between. The CDR3 region has the DNA TGTGCCAGCAGCGTAGGAGGTGACACCGGGGAGCTGTTTTTT. It yields the protein CASSVGGDTGELFF.

The chain carries TRBV11-2 and TRBJ2-1; D is ambiguous. The CDR3 is 12 residues long. Germline loops: CDR1 SGHAT, CDR2 FQNNGV. The ends were cut back, 1 base at V and 5 bases at J, with 3 bases in the middle. The CDR3 nucleotides read TGTGCCAGCAGCTTAGGGAACAATGAGCAGTTCTTC. It specifies CASSLGNNEQFF.

The chain combines TRBV5-1 with TRBJ2-3; D is uncertain. Trimming stripped 0 bases from V and 9 bases from J, with 20 bases between. The CDR3 sequence is 16 residues long. CDR1 and CDR2 from the germline V gene are SGHRS and YFSETQ. This CDR3 is CASSLDVRDPTETQYF. CDR3 sequence (DNA): TGCGCCAGCAGCTTGGATGTTCGAGATCCTACCGAGACGCAGTATTTT.

The chain is built from TRBV27 and TRBJ2-3; 11 bases align to TRBD2. J lost 1 base, V lost 0 bases, and 6 bases had no gene match. Per germline, CDR1 MNHEY and CDR2 SMNVEV (reference sequence). The CDR3 runs to 18 residues. CDR3: CASSLSALAGVGTDTQYF. The CDR3 nucleotides read TGTGCCAGCAGTTTATCGGCACTAGCGGGAGTTGGCACAGATACGCAGTATTTT.

This sequence joins TRBV6-1 and TRBJ1-1; 9 bases agree with TRBD1. The germline gives CDR1 MNHNS, CDR2 SASEGT. The CDR3 contains 17 residues. Trimming took 4 bases from V and 0 from J; bases not matched to a gene: 9. The CDR3 nucleotides are TGTGCCAGCAGTGGAACAGGGGGCCAGACCCTGAACACTGAAGCTTTCTTT. Residues: CASSGTGGQTLNTEAFF.

This clone was observed a single time. The chain employs TRBV11-2 and TRBJ2-1; TRBD2 matches 8 bases. The CDR3 spans 14 residues. V shed 5 bases, J shed 1 base, and the junction held 1 base outside the gene matches. CDR1 is SGHAT and CDR2 is FQNNGV in the germline V gene. CDR3 DNA: TGTGCCAGCAGCGCGGGAGGTTCCTACAATGAGCAGTTCTTC. It specifies CASSAGGSYNEQFF.